This T cell receptor beta chain emerged from a study of cytomegalovirus exposure and HLA in healthy donors. Researchers ran the PCR with 60 Vbeta and 13 Jbeta primers. TCRdb keeps only in-frame clones here, not all; method: immunoSEQ multiplex PCR. The listing contains roughly 73,000 clones. CDR3 length: 16 amino acids. The germline V gene has CDR1 SNHLY and CDR2 FYNNEI. With 6 bases removed from V and 9 bases from J, the gap between germline ends came to 27 bases. Sequenced: PBMCs. The genes are TRBV2 and TRBJ2-7, with D possibly being TRBD1 (6 bases). This receptor was taken from a female donor in good health and CMV-seropositive. The CDR3 DNA reads as TGTGCCAGCAGAGAGGGGCCCTGGGGGCAGGGAGAGGTGCAGTACTTC. Protein: CASREGPWGQGEVQYF.